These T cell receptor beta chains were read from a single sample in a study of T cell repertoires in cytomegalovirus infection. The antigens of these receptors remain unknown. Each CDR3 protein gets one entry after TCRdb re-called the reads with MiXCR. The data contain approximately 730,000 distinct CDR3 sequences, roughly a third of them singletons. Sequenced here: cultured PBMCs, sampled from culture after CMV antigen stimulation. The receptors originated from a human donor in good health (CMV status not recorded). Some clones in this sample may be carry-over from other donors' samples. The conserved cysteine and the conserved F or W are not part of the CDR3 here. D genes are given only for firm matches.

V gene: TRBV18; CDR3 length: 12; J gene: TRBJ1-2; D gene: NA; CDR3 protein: ASSPRRDDYGYT
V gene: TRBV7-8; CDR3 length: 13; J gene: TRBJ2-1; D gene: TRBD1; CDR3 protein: ASSLRTGTYNEQF
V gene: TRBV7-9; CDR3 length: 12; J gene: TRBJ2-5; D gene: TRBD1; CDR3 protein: ASSRTGGAETQY
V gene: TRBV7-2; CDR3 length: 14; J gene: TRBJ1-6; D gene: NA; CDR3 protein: ASSRRSASYNSPLH
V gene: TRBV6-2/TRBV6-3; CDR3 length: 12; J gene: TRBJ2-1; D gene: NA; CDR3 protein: ASREGALLDEQF
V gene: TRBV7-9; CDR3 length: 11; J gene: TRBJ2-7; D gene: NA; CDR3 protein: ASSSADPYEQY
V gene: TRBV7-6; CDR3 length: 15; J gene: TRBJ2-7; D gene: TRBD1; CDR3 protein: ASSPNPLGRGQGEQY
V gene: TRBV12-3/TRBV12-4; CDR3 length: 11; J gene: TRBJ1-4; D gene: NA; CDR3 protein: ASSLTPEEKLF
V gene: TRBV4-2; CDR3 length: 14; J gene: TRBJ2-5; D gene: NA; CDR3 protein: ASSQAGQGGRETQY
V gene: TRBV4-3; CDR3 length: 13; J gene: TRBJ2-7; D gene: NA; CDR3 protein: ASSQEIDSWGEQY
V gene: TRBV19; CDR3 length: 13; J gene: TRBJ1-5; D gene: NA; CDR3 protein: ASSIAGVSNQPQH
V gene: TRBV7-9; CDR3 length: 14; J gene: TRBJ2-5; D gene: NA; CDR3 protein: ASSPTQGPVRETQY
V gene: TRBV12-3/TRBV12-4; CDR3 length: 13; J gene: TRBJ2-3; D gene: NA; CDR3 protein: ASSLGVPSTDTQY
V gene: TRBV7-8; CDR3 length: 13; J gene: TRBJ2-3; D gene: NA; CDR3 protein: ASSFGRDGADTQY
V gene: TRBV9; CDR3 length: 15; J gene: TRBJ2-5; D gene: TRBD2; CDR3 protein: ASSHPGLAGGGETQY
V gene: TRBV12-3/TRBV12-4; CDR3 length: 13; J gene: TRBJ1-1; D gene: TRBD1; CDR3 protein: ASSLWTGANTEAF
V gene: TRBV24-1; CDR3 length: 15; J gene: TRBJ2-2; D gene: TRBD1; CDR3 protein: ATSDHPGQGDDGELF
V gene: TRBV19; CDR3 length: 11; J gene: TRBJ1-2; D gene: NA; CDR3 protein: ASSANRIYGYT
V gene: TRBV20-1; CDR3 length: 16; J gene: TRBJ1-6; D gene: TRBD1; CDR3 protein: SAPRTGLTTTYNSPLH
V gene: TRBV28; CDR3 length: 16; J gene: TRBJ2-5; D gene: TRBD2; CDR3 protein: AIARNGLAGGRLETQY
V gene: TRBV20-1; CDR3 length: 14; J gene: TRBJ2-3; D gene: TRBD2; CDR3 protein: SAATGTSGATDTQY
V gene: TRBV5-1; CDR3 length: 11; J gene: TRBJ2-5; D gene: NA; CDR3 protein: ASTSDSEETQY